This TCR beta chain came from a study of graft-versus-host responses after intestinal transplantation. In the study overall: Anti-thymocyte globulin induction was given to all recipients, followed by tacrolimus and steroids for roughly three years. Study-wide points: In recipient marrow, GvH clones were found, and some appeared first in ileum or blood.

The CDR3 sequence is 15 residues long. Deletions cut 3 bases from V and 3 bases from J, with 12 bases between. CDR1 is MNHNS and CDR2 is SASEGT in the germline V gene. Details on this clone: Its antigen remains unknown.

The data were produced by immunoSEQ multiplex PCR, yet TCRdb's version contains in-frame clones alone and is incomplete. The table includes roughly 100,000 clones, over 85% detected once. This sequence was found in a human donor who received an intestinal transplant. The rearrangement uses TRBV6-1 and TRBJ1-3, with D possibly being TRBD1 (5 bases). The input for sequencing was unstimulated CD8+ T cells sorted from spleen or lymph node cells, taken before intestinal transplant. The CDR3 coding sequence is TGTGCCAGCAGTGACCCGGGGGTTGGTGGAAACACCATATATTTT. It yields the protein CASSDPGVGGNTIYF.